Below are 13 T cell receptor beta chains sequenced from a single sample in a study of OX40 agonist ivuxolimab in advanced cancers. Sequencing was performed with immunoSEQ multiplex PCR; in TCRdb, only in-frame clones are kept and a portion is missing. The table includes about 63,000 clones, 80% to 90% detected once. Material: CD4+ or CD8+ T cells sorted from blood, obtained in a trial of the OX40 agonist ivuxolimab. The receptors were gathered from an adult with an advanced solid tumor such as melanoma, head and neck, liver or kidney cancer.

CDR3 region: CAIREAGNTIYF. CDR3 nucleotide sequence: TGTGCCATCAGGGAAGCGGGAAACACCATATATTTT. The chain joins TRBV10-3 to TRBJ1-3; D unresolved. Germline V gives CDR1 ENHRY, CDR2 SYGVKD. V lost 6 bases, J lost 4 bases, and 7 bases lay in between. This CDR3 region has 12 residues.

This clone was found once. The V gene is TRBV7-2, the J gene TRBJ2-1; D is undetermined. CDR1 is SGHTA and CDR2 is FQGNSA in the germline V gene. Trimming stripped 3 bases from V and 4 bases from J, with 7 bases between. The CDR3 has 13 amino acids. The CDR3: CASSLYRYNEQFF. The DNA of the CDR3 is TGTGCCAGCAGCTTGTACAGATACAATGAGCAGTTCTTC.

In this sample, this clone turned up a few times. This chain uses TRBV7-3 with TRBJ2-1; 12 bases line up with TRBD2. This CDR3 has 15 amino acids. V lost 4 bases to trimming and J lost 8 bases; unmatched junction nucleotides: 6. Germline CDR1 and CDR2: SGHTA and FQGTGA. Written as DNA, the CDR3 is TGTGCCAGCAGCTCACTAGCGGGAGGTATGGATGAGCAGTTCTTC. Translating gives CASSSLAGGMDEQFF.

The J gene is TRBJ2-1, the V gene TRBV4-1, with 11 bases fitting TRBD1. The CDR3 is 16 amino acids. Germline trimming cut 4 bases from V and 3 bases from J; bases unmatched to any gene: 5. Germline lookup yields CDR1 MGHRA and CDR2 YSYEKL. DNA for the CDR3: TGCGCCAGCAGCCCAGACGGGACAGGGGGCTACAATGAGCAGTTCTTC. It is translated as CASSPDGTGGYNEQFF.

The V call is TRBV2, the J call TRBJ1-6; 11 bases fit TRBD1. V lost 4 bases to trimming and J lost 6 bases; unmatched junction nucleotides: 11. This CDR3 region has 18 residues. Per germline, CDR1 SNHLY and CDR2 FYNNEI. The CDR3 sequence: CASSGGPGDRGINSPLHF. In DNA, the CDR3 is TGTGCCAGCAGTGGGGGGCCCGGGGACAGGGGGATTAATTCACCCCTCCACTTT.

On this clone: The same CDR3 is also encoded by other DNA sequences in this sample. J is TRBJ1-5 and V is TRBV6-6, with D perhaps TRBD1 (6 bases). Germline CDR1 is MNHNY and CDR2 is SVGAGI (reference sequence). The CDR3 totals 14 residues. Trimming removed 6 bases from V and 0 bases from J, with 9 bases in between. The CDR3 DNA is TGTGCCAGCAGCACAGGGTATAGCAATCAGCCCCAGCATTTT. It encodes CASSTGYSNQPQHF.

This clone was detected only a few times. Here the CDR3 DNA reads TGTGCCAGCCGGTCCGTAAGGACAACTGAAGCTTTCTTT. Translated, it gives CASRSVRTTEAFF. The chain carries TRBV7-9 and TRBJ1-1; a possible D gene is TRBD1 (5 bases). Trimming took off 8 bases at V and 5 bases at J, with 15 bases between the two ends. The CDR3 sequence is 13 residues long. Germline lookup yields CDR1 SEHNR and CDR2 FQNEAQ (reference sequence).

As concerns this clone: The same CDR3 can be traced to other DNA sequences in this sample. Here the CDR3 DNA reads TGTGCCAGCTCACCGTCAGGGGTCACAGATACGCAGTATTTT. This codes for CASSPSGVTDTQYF. The rearrangement joins TRBV18 to TRBJ2-3, with TRBD1 as a possible D gene (6 bases). V gave up 3 bases and J gave up 2 bases, with 9 bases separating them. CDR1 and CDR2 (germline): KGHSH, LQKENI. The CDR3 loop spans 14 amino acids.

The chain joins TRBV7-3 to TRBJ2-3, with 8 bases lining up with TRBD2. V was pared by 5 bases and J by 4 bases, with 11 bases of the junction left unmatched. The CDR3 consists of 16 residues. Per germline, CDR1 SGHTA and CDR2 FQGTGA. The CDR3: CASSPFGLAVPDTQYF. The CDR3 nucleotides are TGTGCCAGCAGCCCGTTCGGACTAGCCGTGCCAGATACGCAGTATTTT.

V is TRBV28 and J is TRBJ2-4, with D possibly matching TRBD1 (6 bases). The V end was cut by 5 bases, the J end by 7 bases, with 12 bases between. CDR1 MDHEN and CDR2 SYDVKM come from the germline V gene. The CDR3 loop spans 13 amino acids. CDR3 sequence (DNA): TGTGCCAGCAGTCCGACCCAGGGGAACATTCAGTACTTC. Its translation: CASSPTQGNIQYF.

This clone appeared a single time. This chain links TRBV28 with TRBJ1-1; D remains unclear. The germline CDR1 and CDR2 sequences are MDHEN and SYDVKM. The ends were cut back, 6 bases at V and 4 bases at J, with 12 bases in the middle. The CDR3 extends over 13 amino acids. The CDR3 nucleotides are TGTGCCAGCAGCCCCCTTGACGTCACTGAAGCTTTCTTT. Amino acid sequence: CASSPLDVTEAFF.

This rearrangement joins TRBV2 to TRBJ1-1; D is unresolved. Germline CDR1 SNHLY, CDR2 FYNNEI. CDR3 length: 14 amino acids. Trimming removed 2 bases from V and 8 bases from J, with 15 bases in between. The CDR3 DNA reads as TGTGCCAGCAGTGAAATAGGACGGGGAACGGAAGCTTTCTTT. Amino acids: CASSEIGRGTEAFF. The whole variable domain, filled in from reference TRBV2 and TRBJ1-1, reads EPEVTQTPSHQVTQMGQEVILRCVPISNHLYFYWYRQILGQKVEFLVSFYNNEISEKSEIFDDQFSVERPDGSNFTLKIRSTKLEDSAMYFCASSEIGRGTEAFFGQGTRLTVV.

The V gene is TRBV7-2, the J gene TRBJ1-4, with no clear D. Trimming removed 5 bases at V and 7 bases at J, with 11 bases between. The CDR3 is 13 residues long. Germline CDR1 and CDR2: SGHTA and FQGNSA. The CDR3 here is CASSVTKSEKLFF. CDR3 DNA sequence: TGTGCCAGCAGCGTTACCAAAAGTGAAAAACTGTTTTTT. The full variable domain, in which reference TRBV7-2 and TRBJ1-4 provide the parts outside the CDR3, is GAGVSQSPSNKVTEKGKDVELRCDPISGHTALYWYRQSLGQGLEFLIYFQGNSAPDKSGLPSDRFSAERTGGSVSTLTIQRTQQEDSAVYLCASSVTKSEKLFFGSGTQLSVL.